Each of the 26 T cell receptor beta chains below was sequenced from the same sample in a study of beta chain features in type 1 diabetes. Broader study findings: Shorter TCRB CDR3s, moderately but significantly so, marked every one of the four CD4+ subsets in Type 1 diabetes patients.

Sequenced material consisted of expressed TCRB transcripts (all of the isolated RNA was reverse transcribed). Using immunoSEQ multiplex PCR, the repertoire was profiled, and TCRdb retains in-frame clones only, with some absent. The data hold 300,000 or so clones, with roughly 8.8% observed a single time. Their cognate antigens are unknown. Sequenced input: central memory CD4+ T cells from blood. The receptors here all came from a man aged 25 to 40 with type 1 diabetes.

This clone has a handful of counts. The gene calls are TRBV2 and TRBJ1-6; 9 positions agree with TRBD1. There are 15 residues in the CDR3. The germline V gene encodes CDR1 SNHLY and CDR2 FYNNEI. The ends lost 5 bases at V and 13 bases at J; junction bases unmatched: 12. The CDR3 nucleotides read TGTGCCAGCAGTATTAGGACAGGGGAATTTGGGCCCCTCCACTTT. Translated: CASSIRTGEFGPLHF.

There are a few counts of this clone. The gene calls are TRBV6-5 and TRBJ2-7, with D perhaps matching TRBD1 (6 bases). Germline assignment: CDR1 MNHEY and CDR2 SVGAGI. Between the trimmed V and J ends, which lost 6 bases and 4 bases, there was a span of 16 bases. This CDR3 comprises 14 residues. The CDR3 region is CASRTQGRPYEQYF. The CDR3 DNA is TGTGCCAGCAGGACACAGGGAAGACCTTACGAGCAGTACTTC.

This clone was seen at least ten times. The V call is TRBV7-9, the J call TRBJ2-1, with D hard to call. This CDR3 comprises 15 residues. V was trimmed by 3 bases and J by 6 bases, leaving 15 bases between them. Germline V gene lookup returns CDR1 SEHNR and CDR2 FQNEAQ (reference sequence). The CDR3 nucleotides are TGTGCCAGCAGCTTTTCGCAGTCCCAGACCAATGAGCAGTTCTTC. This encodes CASSFSQSQTNEQFF.

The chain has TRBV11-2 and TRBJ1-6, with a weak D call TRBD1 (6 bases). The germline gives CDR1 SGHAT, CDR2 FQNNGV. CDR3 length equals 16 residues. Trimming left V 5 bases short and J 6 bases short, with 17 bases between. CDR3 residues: CASSQNSGASNSPLHF. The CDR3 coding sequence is TGTGCCAGCAGCCAAAATTCGGGGGCGAGTAATTCACCCCTCCACTTT. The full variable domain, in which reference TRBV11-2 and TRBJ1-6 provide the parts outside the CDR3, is EAGVAQSPRYKIIEKRQSVAFWCNPISGHATLYWYQQILGQGPKLLIQFQNNGVVDDSQLPKDRFSAERLKGVDSTLKIQPAKLEDSAVYLCASSQNSGASNSPLHFGNGTRLTVT.

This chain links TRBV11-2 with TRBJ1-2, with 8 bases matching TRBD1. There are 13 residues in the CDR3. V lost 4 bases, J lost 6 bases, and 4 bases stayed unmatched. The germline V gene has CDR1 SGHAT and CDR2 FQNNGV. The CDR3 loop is CASSSAGGDGYTF. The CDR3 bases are TGTGCCAGCAGCTCAGCAGGGGGCGATGGCTACACCTTC.

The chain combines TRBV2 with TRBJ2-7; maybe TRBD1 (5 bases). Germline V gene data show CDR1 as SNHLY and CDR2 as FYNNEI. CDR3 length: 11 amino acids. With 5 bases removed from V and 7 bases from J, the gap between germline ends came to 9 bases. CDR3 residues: CASSIDREQYF. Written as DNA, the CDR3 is TGTGCCAGCAGTATCGACAGAGAGCAGTACTTC.

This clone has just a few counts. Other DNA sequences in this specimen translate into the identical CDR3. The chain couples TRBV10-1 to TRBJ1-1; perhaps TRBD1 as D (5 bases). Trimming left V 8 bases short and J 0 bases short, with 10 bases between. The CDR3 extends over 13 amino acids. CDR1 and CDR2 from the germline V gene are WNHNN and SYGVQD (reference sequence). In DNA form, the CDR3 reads TGCGCCAGCTCGGGACGGTTGAACACTGAAGCTTTCTTT. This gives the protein CASSGRLNTEAFF.

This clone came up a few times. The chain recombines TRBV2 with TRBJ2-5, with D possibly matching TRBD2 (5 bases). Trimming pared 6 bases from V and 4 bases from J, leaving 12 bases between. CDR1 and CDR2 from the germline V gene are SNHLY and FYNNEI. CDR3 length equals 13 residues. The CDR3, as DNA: TGTGCCAGCAGCCCTGGACTCGGAGAGACCCAGTACTTC. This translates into CASSPGLGETQYF.

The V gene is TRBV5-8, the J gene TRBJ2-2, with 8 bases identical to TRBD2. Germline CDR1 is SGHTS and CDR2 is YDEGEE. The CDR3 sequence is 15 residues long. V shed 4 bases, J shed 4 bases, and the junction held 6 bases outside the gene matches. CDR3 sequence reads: CASSPGTRFTGELFF. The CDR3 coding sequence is TGTGCCAGCAGCCCCGGGACTAGGTTCACCGGGGAGCTGTTTTTT.

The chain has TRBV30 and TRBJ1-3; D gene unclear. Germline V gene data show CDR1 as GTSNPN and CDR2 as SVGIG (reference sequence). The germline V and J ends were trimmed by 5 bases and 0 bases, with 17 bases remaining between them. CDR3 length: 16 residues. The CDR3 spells CAWGRVALHSGNTIYF. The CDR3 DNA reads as TGTGCCTGGGGAAGGGTAGCACTCCACTCTGGAAACACCATATATTTT.

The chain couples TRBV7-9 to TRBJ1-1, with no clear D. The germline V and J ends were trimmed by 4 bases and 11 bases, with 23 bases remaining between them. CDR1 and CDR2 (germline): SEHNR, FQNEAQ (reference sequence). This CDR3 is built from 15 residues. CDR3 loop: CASSSPSIGFEGAFF. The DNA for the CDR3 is TGTGCCAGCAGCTCTCCTTCGATTGGGTTCGAGGGTGCTTTCTTT.

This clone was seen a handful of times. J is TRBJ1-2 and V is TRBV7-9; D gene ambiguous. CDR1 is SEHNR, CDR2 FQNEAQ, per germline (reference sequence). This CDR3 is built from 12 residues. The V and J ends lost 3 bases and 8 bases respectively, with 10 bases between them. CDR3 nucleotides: TGTGCCAGCAGCTTGCACGAGGGCGGCTACACCTTC. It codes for CASSLHEGGYTF.

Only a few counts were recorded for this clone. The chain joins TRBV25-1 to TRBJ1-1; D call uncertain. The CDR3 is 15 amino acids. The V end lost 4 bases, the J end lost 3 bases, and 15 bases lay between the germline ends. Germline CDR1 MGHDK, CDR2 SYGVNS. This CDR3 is CASSGLPGQHTEAFF. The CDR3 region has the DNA TGTGCCAGCAGTGGCCTTCCAGGCCAACACACTGAAGCTTTCTTT. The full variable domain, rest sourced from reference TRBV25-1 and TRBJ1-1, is EADIYQTPRYLVIGTGKKITLECSQTMGHDKMYWYQQDPGMELHLIHYSYGVNSTEKGDLSSESTVSRIRTEHFPLTLESARPSHTSQYLCASSGLPGQHTEAFFGQGTRLTVV.

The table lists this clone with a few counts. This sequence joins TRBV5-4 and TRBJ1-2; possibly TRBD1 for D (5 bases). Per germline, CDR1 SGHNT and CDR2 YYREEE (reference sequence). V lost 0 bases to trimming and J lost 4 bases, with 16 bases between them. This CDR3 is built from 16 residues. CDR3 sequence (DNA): TGTGCCAGCAGCTTGGACCGCCTCGACAGAAGCTATGGCTACACCTTC. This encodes CASSLDRLDRSYGYTF.

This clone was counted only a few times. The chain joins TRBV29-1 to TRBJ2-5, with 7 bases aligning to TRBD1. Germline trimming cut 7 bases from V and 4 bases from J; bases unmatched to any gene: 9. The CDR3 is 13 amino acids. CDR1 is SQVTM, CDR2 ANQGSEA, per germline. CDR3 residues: CSAGQVIGETQYF. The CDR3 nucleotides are TGCAGCGCAGGACAGGTCATTGGAGAGACCCAGTACTTC.

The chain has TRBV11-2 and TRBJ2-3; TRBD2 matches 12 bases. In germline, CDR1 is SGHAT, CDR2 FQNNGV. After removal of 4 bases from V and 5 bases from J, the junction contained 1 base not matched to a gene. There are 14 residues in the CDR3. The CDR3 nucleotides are TGTGCCAGCAGCTCTAGCGGGAGGGGAGATACGCAGTATTTT. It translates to CASSSSGRGDTQYF.

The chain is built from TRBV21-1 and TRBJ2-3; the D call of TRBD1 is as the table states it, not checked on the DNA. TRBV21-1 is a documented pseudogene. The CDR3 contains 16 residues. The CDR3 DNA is TGTGCCAGCAGCAAAGGCGGCAGGGGACGCCCAGATACGCAGTATTTT. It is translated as CASSKGGRGRPDTQYF.

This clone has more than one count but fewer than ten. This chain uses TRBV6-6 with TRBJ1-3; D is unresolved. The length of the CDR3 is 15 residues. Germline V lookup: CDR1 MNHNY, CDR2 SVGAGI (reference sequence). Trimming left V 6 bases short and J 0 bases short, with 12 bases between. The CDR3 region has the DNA TGTGCCAGCAGCTTTCCGGGCCTCTCTGGAAACACCATATATTTT. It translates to CASSFPGLSGNTIYF.

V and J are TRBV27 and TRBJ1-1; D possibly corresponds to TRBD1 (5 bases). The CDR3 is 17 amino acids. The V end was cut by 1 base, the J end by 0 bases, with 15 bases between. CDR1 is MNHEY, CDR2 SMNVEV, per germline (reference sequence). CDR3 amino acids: CASSLLAGSGVNTEAFF. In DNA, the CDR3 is TGTGCCAGCAGTTTATTGGCAGGGAGCGGAGTGAACACTGAAGCTTTCTTT.

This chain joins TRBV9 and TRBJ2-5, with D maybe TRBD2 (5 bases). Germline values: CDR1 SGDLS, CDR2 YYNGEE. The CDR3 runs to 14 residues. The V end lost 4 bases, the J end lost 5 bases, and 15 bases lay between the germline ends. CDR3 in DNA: TGTGCCAGCAGCACCAACTGGGGAGCGGAGACCCAGTACTTC. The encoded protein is CASSTNWGAETQYF. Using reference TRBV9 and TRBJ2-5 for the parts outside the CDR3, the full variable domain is DSGVTQTPKHLITATGQRVTLRCSPRSGDLSVYWYQQSLDQGLQFLIQYYNGEERAKGNILERFSAQQFPDLHSELNLSSLELGDSALYFCASSTNWGAETQYFGPGTRLLVL.

CDR3 protein: CASSLYQGEAFF. CDR3 bases: TGTGCCAGCAGTTTATATCAGGGGGAAGCTTTCTTT. The chain couples TRBV27 to TRBJ1-1, with D perhaps matching TRBD1 (6 bases). Trimming cost V 1 base and J 8 bases, with 8 bases left between them. Germline V gene lookup returns CDR1 MNHEY and CDR2 SMNVEV (reference sequence). The CDR3 is made up of 12 amino acids.

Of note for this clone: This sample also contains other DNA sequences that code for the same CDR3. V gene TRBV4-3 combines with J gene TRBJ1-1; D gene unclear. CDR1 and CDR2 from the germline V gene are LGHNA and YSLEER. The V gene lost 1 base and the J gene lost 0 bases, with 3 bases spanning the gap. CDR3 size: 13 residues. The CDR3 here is CASSQVMNTEAFF. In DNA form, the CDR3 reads TGCGCCAGCAGCCAAGTTATGAACACTGAAGCTTTCTTT.

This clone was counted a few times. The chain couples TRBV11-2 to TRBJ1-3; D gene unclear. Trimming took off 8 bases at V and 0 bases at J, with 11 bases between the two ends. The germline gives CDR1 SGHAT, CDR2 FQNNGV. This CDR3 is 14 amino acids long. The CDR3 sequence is CASRAERSGNTIYF. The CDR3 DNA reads TGTGCCAGCCGGGCAGAACGCTCTGGAAACACCATATATTTT.

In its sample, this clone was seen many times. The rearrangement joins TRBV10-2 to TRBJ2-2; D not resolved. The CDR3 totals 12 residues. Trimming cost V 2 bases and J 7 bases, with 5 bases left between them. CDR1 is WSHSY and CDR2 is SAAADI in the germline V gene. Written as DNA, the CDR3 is TGCGCCAGCAGTGAGCGAGTCGGGGAGCTGTTTTTT. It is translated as CASSERVGELFF.

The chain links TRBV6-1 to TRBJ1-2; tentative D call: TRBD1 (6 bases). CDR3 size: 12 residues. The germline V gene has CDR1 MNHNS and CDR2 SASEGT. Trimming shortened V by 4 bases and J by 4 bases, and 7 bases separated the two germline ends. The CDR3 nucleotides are TGTGCCAGCAGTGGACAGGCCTATGGCTACACCTTC. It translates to CASSGQAYGYTF.

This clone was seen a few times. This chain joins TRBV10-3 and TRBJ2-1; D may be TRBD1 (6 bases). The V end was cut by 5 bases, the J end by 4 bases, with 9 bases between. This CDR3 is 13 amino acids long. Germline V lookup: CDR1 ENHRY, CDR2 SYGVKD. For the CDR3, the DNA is TGTGCCATCAGTTTGGACAGTTACAATGAGCAGTTCTTC. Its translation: CAISLDSYNEQFF.